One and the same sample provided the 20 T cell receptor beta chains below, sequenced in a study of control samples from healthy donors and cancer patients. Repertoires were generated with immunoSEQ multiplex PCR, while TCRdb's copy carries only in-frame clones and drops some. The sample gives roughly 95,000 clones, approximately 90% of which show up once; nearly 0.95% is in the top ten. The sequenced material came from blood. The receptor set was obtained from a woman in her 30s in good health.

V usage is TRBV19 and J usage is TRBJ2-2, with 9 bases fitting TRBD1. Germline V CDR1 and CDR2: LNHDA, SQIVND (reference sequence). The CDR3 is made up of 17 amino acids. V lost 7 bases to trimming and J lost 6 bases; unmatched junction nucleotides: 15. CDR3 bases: TGTGCCAGTATCATAGCCGGGACAGGGTCTGGAGCCGGGGAGCTGTTTTTT. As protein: CASIIAGTGSGAGELFF.

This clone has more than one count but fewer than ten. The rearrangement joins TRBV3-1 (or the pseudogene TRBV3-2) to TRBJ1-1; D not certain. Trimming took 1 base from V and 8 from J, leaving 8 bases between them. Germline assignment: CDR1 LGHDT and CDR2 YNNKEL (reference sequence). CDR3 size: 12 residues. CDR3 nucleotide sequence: TGTGCCAGCAGCCAAGTTAATCGCGAAGCTTTCTTT. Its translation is CASSQVNREAFF.

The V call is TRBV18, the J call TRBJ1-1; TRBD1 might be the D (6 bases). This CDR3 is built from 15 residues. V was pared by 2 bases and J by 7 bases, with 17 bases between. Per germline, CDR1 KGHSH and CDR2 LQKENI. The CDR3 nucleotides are TGTGCCAGCTCACCAGGGGGGGGGCGCATAGGTGAAGCTTTCTTT. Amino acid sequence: CASSPGGGRIGEAFF.

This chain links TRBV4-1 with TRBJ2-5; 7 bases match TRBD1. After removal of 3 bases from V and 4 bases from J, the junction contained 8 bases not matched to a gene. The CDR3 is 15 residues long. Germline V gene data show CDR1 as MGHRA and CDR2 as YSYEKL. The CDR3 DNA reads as TGCGCCAGCAGCCACCGACAGGGAACATTAGAGACCCAGTACTTC. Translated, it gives CASSHRQGTLETQYF.

CDR3 DNA: TGTGCCAGCAGAAGTCGGGACTCCCCGAGGGGAGACCAGTACTTC. It yields the protein CASRSRDSPRGDQYF. V usage is TRBV5-4 and J usage is TRBJ2-5, with D possibly being TRBD2 (6 bases). Germline CDR1 and CDR2: SGHNT and YYREEE (reference sequence). The CDR3 loop spans 15 amino acids. V lost 5 bases and J 10 bases, leaving 24 bases between the germline ends.

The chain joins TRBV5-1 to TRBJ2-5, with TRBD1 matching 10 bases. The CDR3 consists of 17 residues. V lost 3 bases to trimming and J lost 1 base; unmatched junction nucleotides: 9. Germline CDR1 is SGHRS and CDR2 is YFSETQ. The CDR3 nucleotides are TGCGCCAGCAGCTATGGACAGGGGGGGAGAGTCCAAGAGACCCAGTACTTC. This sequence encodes CASSYGQGGRVQETQYF.

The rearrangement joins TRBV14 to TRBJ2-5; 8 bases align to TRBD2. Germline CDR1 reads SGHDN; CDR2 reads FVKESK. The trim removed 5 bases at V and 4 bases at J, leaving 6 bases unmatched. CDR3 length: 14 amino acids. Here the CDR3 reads CASSIAGYGETQYF. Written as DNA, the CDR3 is TGTGCCAGCAGCATAGCGGGATATGGAGAGACCCAGTACTTC.

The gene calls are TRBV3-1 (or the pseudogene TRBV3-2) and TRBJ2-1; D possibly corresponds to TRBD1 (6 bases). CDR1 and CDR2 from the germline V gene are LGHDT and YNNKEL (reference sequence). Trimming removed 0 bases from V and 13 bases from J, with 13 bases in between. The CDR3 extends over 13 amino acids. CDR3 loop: CASSQDRTVGQFF. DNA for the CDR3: TGTGCCAGCAGCCAAGATCGGACAGTGGGACAGTTCTTC.

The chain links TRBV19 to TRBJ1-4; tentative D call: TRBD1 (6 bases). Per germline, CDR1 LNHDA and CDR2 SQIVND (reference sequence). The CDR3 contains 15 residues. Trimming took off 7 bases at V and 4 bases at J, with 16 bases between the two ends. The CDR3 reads CASNPSDSFNEKLFF. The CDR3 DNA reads TGTGCCAGTAATCCTTCGGACAGCTTTAATGAAAAACTGTTTTTT.

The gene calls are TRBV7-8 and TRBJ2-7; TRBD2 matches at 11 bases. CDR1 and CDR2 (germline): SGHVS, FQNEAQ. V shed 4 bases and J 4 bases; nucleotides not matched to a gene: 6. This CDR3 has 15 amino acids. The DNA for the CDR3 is TGTGCCAGCAGCTCCGTCGGGACTAGCGGTTACGAGCAGTACTTC. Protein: CASSSVGTSGYEQYF.

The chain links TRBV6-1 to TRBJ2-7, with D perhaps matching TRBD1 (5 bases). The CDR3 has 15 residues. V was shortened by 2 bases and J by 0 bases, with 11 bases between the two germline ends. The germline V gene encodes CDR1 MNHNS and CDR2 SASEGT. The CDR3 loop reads CASSETDRYSYEQYF. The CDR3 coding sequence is TGTGCCAGCAGTGAAACCGACAGATACTCCTACGAGCAGTACTTC.

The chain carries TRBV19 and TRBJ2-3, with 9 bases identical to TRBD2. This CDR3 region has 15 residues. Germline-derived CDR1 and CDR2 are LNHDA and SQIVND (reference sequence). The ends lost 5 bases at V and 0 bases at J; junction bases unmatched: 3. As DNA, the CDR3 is TGTGCCAGTAGTGAAGGACTAGCGAGCACAGATACGCAGTATTTT. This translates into CASSEGLASTDTQYF.

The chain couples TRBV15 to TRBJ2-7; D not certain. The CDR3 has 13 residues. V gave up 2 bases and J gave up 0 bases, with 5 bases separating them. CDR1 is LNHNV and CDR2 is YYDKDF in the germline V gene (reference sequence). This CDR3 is CATSRRSSYEQYF. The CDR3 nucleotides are TGTGCCACCAGCAGACGGAGCTCCTACGAGCAGTACTTC.

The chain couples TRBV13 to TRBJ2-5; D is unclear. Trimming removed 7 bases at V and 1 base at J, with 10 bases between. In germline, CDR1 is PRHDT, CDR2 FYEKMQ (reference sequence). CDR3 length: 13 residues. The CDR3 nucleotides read TGTGCCAGCACTGCCGGAGCCCAAGAGACCCAGTACTTC. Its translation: CASTAGAQETQYF.

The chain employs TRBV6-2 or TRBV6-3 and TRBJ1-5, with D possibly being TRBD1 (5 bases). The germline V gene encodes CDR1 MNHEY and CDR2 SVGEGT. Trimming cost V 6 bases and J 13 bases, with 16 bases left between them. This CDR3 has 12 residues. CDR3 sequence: CASSSPGDGQHF. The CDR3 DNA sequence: TGTGCCAGCAGCTCCCCGGGGGACGGACAGCATTTT.

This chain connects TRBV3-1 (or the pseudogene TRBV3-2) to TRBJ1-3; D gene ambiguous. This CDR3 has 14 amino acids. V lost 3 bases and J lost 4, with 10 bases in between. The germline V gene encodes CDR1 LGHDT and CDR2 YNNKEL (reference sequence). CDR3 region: CASSQGTDGNTIYF. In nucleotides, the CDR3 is TGTGCCAGCAGCCAGGGCACAGACGGAAACACCATATATTTT.

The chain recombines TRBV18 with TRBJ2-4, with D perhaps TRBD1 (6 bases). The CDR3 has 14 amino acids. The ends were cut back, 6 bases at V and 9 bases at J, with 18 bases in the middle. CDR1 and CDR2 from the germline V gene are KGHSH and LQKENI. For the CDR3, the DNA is TGTGCCAGCTCCCCGAACAGGGAACCGGGCATTCAGTACTTC. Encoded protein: CASSPNREPGIQYF.

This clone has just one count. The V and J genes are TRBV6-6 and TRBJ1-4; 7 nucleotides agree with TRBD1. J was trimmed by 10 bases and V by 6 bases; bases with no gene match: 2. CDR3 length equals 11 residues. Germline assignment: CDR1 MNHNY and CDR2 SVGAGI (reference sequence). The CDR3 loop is CASSDRVKLFF. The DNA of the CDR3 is TGTGCCAGCAGCGACAGGGTAAAACTGTTTTTT.

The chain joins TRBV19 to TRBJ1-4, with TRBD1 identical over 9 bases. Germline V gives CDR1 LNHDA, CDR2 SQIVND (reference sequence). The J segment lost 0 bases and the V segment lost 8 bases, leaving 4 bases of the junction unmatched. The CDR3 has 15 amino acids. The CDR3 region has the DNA TGTGCCAGTGGGGACAGGGTATCAACTAATGAAAAACTGTTTTTT. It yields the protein CASGDRVSTNEKLFF.

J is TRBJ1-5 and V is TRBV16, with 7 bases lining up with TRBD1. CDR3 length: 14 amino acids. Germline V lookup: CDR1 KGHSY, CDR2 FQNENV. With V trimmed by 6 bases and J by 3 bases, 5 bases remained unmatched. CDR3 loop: CASRQGNTNQPQHF. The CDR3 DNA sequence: TGTGCCAGCAGACAGGGGAATACCAATCAGCCCCAGCATTTT.